This T cell receptor (beta chain) was sequenced for a study of blood T cell repertoires in COVID-19. Study as a whole: The United States, Italy and Spain provided the acute and convalescent COVID-19 samples. PBMCs, B-cell-depleted T cells, or T cells provided the cDNA or gDNA that made up the material.

This clone was observed a single time. Germline values: CDR1 MNHEY, CDR2 SVGAGI. Trimming pared 5 bases from V and 6 bases from J, leaving 18 bases between. This CDR3 region has 15 residues. As processed by the authors: Quantification of nucleated cells was approximated via reference gene primer amplification. Produced via immunoSEQ multiplex PCR; TCRdb's table is partial and in-frame only. The V and J calls and clone size come from that table; D and trimming were worked out from the DNA. The sample comprises some 96,000 clones, 85% of which are singletons, and roughly 13% rests with the top ten. The sequence derives from a man aged 50 to 60 with active or convalescent COVID-19. The chain joins TRBV6-5 to TRBJ2-3; a possible D gene is TRBD2 (5 bases). Source material: peripheral blood. Here the CDR3 reads CASSNTLLRRDTQYF. In DNA, the CDR3 is TGTGCCAGCAGTAACACACTACTTAGGAGGGATACGCAGTATTTT.